A single sample is the source of the 27 T cell receptor beta chains below, sequenced in a study of cytomegalovirus exposure and HLA in healthy donors. PCR amplification relied on 60 Vbeta primers (plus 13 Jbeta primers). Produced via immunoSEQ multiplex PCR; TCRdb's table is partial and in-frame only. The repertoire holds about 180,000 clones, with 80% as singletons. The sequenced sample was PBMCs. The source of these receptors is a girl under 18 in good health and CMV-seropositive.

The chain uses TRBV6-5 and TRBJ2-3; 7 positions agree with TRBD2. Germline V gene sequence: CDR1 MNHEY, CDR2 SVGAGI. The CDR3 is 14 amino acids. The V gene end was trimmed by 0 bases and the J gene end by 6 bases; junction bases not matched to a gene: 3. The DNA for the CDR3 is TGTGCCAGCAGTTACTCGGCGGGAGCGGATACGCAGTATTTT. Amino acid sequence: CASSYSAGADTQYF.

This clone has a handful of counts. The DNA for the CDR3 is TGTGCCAGTAGTACGAGACTAGCGGGAGTTTCGAACGAGCAGTACTTC. Encoded protein: CASSTRLAGVSNEQYF. J is TRBJ2-7 and V is TRBV19; TRBD2 matches at 12 bases. CDR3 length equals 16 residues. V lost 4 bases to trimming and J lost 5 bases; unmatched junction nucleotides: 9. In germline, CDR1 is LNHDA, CDR2 SQIVND (reference sequence).

The chain couples TRBV11-2 to TRBJ2-3, with TRBD1 matching over 7 bases. The CDR3 totals 18 residues. Germline CDR1 is SGHAT and CDR2 is FQNNGV. The J segment lost 7 bases and the V segment lost 5 bases, leaving 21 bases of the junction unmatched. For the CDR3, the DNA is TGTGCCAGCAGCAAAACAGCATCTCCGGGACAGAGGTTACATACGCAGTATTTT. Translated: CASSKTASPGQRLHTQYF.

The chain joins TRBV5-1 to TRBJ2-5; tentatively, D is TRBD1 (6 bases). CDR1 SGHRS and CDR2 YFSETQ come from the germline V gene. Trimming removed 1 base from V and 5 bases from J, with 12 bases in between. The length of the CDR3 is 14 residues. CDR3 region: CASSLSGGRETQYF. Written as DNA, the CDR3 is TGCGCCAGCAGCTTGAGTGGGGGCCGGGAGACCCAGTACTTC. Drawing the rest from reference TRBV5-1 and TRBJ2-5, the complete variable domain is KAGVTQTPRYLIKTRGQQVTLSCSPISGHRSVSWYQQTPGQGLQFLFEYFSETQRNKGNFPGRFSGRQFSNSRSEMNVSTLELGDSALYLCASSLSGGRETQYFGPGTRLLVL.

Only a few counts were recorded for this clone. V usage is TRBV6-1 and J usage is TRBJ2-1; a weak D match, TRBD1 (6 bases). Germline V gene sequence: CDR1 MNHNS, CDR2 SASEGT. Trimming took off 6 bases at V and 5 bases at J, with 17 bases between the two ends. This CDR3 is built from 15 residues. Written as DNA, the CDR3 is TGTGCCAGCAGGAGGCCGTACCCAGGGGACAATGAGCAGTTCTTC. It encodes CASRRPYPGDNEQFF.

This clone was detected only once. V usage is TRBV5-8 and J usage is TRBJ2-2; 7 bases map to TRBD1. Unmatched junction bases numbered 6, after V lost 2 bases and J lost 5 bases. The length of the CDR3 is 15 residues. The germline V gene has CDR1 SGHTS and CDR2 YDEGEE. CDR3 nucleotides: TGTGCCAGCAGCTTAACAGGGGCGCGAACCGGGGAGCTGTTTTTT. Residues: CASSLTGARTGELFF.

This clone was seen a few times. As DNA, the CDR3 is TGTGCCAGCAGCCTGGATGGAAAGGGGTACAATGAGCAGTTCTTC. Translated: CASSLDGKGYNEQFF. V and J are TRBV5-4 and TRBJ2-1, with D perhaps matching TRBD1 (5 bases). The germline V and J ends were trimmed by 4 bases and 4 bases, with 15 bases remaining between them. CDR1 and CDR2 from the germline V gene are SGHNT and YYREEE (reference sequence). The length of the CDR3 is 15 residues.

The CDR3 DNA follows: TGTGCCAGCAGCTCGGGACTAGCGGGAGGGTTGAAAGAGCAGTACTTC. Translating gives CASSSGLAGGLKEQYF. The V and J genes are TRBV7-6 and TRBJ2-7; 16 bases are shared with TRBD2. Germline values: CDR1 SGHVS, CDR2 FNYEAQ. V shed 4 bases and J 7 bases; nucleotides not matched to a gene: 7. The CDR3 has 16 amino acids.

The chain joins TRBV10-1 to TRBJ2-7, with D possibly matching TRBD2 (7 bases). The CDR3 consists of 14 residues. Trimming shortened V by 6 bases and J by 6 bases, and 18 bases separated the two germline ends. The germline V gene has CDR1 WNHNN and CDR2 SYGVQD (reference sequence). CDR3 region: CASSPLEGGAEQYF. The CDR3 DNA reads as TGCGCCAGCAGCCCGCTCGAAGGGGGGGCCGAGCAGTACTTC.

The gene calls are TRBV2 and TRBJ2-7; 10 bases fit TRBD2. The CDR3 runs 14 residues. Germline values: CDR1 SNHLY, CDR2 FYNNEI. The V gene end was trimmed by 1 base and the J gene end by 5 bases; junction bases not matched to a gene: 2. CDR3 protein: CASSEVGLADEQYF. The CDR3 nucleotides are TGTGCCAGCAGTGAAGTTGGACTAGCGGACGAGCAGTACTTC. The full variable domain, with the rest looked up from reference TRBV2 and TRBJ2-7, is EPEVTQTPSHQVTQMGQEVILRCVPISNHLYFYWYRQILGQKVEFLVSFYNNEISEKSEIFDDQFSVERPDGSNFTLKIRSTKLEDSAMYFCASSEVGLADEQYFGPGTRLTVT.

The gene calls are TRBV6-1 and TRBJ2-7; TRBD1 might be the D (5 bases). The CDR3 is 14 amino acids. V lost 0 bases and J lost 4, with 10 bases in between. CDR1 and CDR2 (germline): MNHNS, SASEGT. The CDR3 spells CASSEARTKYEQYF. The CDR3, as DNA: TGTGCCAGCAGTGAAGCTCGGACAAAGTACGAGCAGTACTTC.

The CDR3 DNA follows: TGTGCCATCACCGCAGACAGTTCCAATGAGCAGTTCTTC. Translation: CAITADSSNEQFF. This chain joins TRBV10-3 and TRBJ2-1; a weak D match, TRBD1 (5 bases). Germline CDR1 ENHRY, CDR2 SYGVKD. V dropped 7 bases and J dropped 6 bases, with 13 bases sitting between them. The CDR3 has 13 amino acids.

The chain recombines TRBV6-1 with TRBJ2-7; TRBD2 matches at 9 bases. J lost 9 bases, V lost 5 bases, and 14 bases had no gene match. The germline gives CDR1 MNHNS, CDR2 SASEGT. The CDR3 is 15 residues long. The CDR3 protein is CASSPSTSGHSGQYF. DNA of the CDR3: TGTGCCAGCAGTCCTTCGACTAGCGGCCACTCCGGGCAGTACTTC.

This clone was seen only a few times. One end of the junction is discordant with germline, which a read error may explain. The chain couples TRBV7-7 to TRBJ2-1; maybe TRBD2 (6 bases). The CDR3 consists of 15 residues. Germline loops: CDR1 SSHAT, CDR2 FNYEAQ (reference sequence). The CDR3 nucleotides are TGTGCTAGCAGCTTAATCCTGGGGGGTACCAATGAGCAGTTCTTC. Translated, it gives CASSLILGGTNEQFF.

There are a few counts of this clone. The V and J genes are TRBV29-1 and TRBJ1-2, with D unclear. CDR3 size: 13 residues. The germline V gene encodes CDR1 SQVTM and CDR2 ANQGSEA. V shed 5 bases and J shed 4 bases, with 14 bases lying between them. The CDR3 loop reads CSVQQSGSYGYTF. In nucleotides, the CDR3 is TGCAGCGTTCAACAGTCGGGGTCCTATGGCTACACCTTC. The complete variable domain, with remaining parts taken from reference TRBV29-1 and TRBJ1-2, reads SAVISQKPSRDICQRGTSLTIQCQVDSQVTMMFWYRQQPGQSLTLIATANQGSEATYESGFVIDKFPISRPNLTFSTLTVSNMSPEDSSIYLCSVQQSGSYGYTFGSGTRLTVV.

The chain has TRBV4-3 and TRBJ2-1; tentatively, D is TRBD2 (6 bases). This CDR3 is 16 amino acids long. Germline CDR1 reads LGHNA; CDR2 reads YSLEER. The V end lost 0 bases, the J end lost 4 bases, and 13 bases lay between the germline ends. CDR3 in amino acids: CASSQDPTGDYNEQFF. The CDR3 coding sequence is TGCGCCAGCAGCCAAGATCCGACGGGAGATTACAATGAGCAGTTCTTC.

The V gene is TRBV15, the J gene TRBJ1-1; 7 nucleotides agree with TRBD1. CDR3 size: 17 residues. V shed 1 base and J 0 bases; nucleotides not matched to a gene: 8. From germline, CDR1 is LNHNV and CDR2 YYDKDF (reference sequence). CDR3 sequence: CATSRAPQGGLNTEAFF. Here the CDR3 DNA reads TGTGCCACCAGCAGAGCCCCCCAGGGGGGACTGAACACTGAAGCTTTCTTT.

The DNA of the CDR3 is TGTGCCAGCAGCTTAGTCCGAGGGAAAACCTACGAGCAGTACTTC. Protein product: CASSLVRGKTYEQYF. The chain has TRBV7-9 and TRBJ2-7; D may be TRBD2 (5 bases). Deletions cut 1 base from V and 2 bases from J, with 12 bases between. Germline-derived CDR1 and CDR2 are SEHNR and FQNEAQ (reference sequence). This CDR3 spans 15 amino acids.

The chain has TRBV10-2 and TRBJ2-7, with D possibly matching TRBD1 (6 bases). The CDR3 runs to 13 residues. Looked up from germline, CDR1 is WSHSY and CDR2 is SAAADI. The V end lost 6 bases, the J end lost 4 bases, and 13 bases lay between the germline ends. CDR3 coding DNA: TGCGCCAGCAGCCCCGGGACATTGTACGAGCAGTACTTC. The encoded protein is CASSPGTLYEQYF.

J is TRBJ2-5 and V is TRBV18; tentatively, D is TRBD1 (6 bases). Germline CDR1 and CDR2: KGHSH and LQKENI. Trimming pared 4 bases from V and 0 bases from J, leaving 33 bases between. The CDR3 spans 22 residues. In DNA form, the CDR3 reads TGTGCCAGCTCACGACCCCGAGTACCCTTTGAAATTGATGGACAGAACCAAGAGACCCAGTACTTC. It translates to CASSRPRVPFEIDGQNQETQYF.

The chain carries TRBV6-5 and TRBJ2-3, with 14 positions matching TRBD2. Looked up from germline, CDR1 is MNHEY and CDR2 is SVGAGI. There are 15 residues in the CDR3. With V trimmed by 7 bases and J by 2 bases, 2 bases remained unmatched. The CDR3 DNA reads as TGTGCCAGCATGGGACTAGCGGGAGTCACAGATACGCAGTATTTT. Translated: CASMGLAGVTDTQYF.

This clone came up a few times. The chain joins TRBV9 to TRBJ1-3; 8 nucleotides agree with TRBD1. In germline, CDR1 is SGDLS, CDR2 YYNGEE. The ends lost 4 bases at V and 2 bases at J; junction bases unmatched: 2. This CDR3 has 14 residues. The DNA for the CDR3 is TGTGCCAGCAGCCTACAGGGGGCTGGAAACACCATATATTTT. It yields the protein CASSLQGAGNTIYF.

The CDR3 nucleotides read TGTGCCAGCAGCTTTTCCGGGACTAGCGGGAGCTACGAGCAGTACTTC. Translation: CASSFSGTSGSYEQYF. The chain is built from TRBV4-2 and TRBJ2-7; 14 bases map to TRBD2. CDR1 and CDR2 (germline): LGHNA, YNFKEQ. Trimming cost V 5 bases and J 3 bases; bases outside gene matches: 6. The CDR3 has 16 amino acids.

This sequence joins TRBV6-5 and TRBJ2-7; a weak D match, TRBD2 (6 bases). The germline CDR1 and CDR2 sequences are MNHEY and SVGAGI. The CDR3 has 14 residues. V shed 2 bases and J shed 3 bases, with 11 bases lying between them. The CDR3: CASSYGQGLYEQYF. DNA of the CDR3: TGTGCCAGCAGTTACGGGCAGGGACTCTACGAGCAGTACTTC.

For the CDR3, the DNA is TGTGCCAGCAGTGAATTTAGTCAGCCCCAGCATTTT. It is translated as CASSEFSQPQHF. The rearrangement uses TRBV6-1 and TRBJ1-5; D unresolved. This CDR3 is 12 amino acids long. Germline V gene lookup returns CDR1 MNHNS and CDR2 SASEGT. The V and J ends lost 2 bases and 6 bases respectively, with 5 bases between them.

In its sample, this clone was seen once. The chain links TRBV10-3 to TRBJ2-2; maybe TRBD1 (6 bases). CDR1 ENHRY and CDR2 SYGVKD come from the germline V gene. This CDR3 has 13 amino acids. V was shortened by 11 bases and J by 5 bases, with 15 bases between the two germline ends. The DNA of the CDR3 is TGTGCCGTCCGGGACACCCAAACCGGGGAGCTGTTTTTT. Encoded protein: CAVRDTQTGELFF.

This rearrangement joins TRBV7-2 to TRBJ2-7; the match to TRBD2 covers 12 bases. Germline loops: CDR1 SGHTA, CDR2 FQGNSA. This CDR3 comprises 16 residues. Germline trimming cut 4 bases from V and 2 bases from J; bases unmatched to any gene: 6. CDR3 sequence (DNA): TGTGCCAGCAGCTACATACTAGCGGGAGGCCCCTACGAGCAGTACTTC. This codes for CASSYILAGGPYEQYF.